Listed below are T cell receptor beta chains from one sample, sequenced in a study of T-cell reconstitution after alpha-beta-depleted transplantation in children. One entry per CDR3 protein, called by TCRdb with MiXCR from the PCR reads. Of 800,000 to 1,000,000 distinct CDR3 sequences listed, about 29% are singletons. The sequencing used PBMCs, mostly from graft donor cells, collected 360 days after TCRalphabeta/CD19-depleted stem cell transplant. All receptors derive from a boy less than two years old who had a stem cell transplant for SCID, so the T cells may come from the graft donor. Each CDR3 is given with its conserved first and last residue. The D gene is left open where the match is weak. A clone size is listed for some rows: how often the clone was seen (once, few, many), or a class if it is expanded.

>TRBD1|13|-|TRBV5-1|TRBJ1-1
CASSMAGGSQAFF
TGCGCCAGCAGCATGGCAGGGGGATCTCAAGCTTTCTTT
>-|15|-|TRBV19|TRBJ1-5
CASSIDGLSNQPQHF
TGTGCCAGTAGTATTGATGGGCTCAGCAATCAGCCCCAGCATTTT
>-|15|-|TRBV6-2/TRBV6-3|TRBJ2-2
CASHPPILLPGELFF
TGTGCCAGCCACCCCCCGATACTTCTCCCCGGGGAGCTGTTTTTT
>-|15|-|TRBV6-5|TRBJ1-1
CASSYGGRLNTEAFF
TGTGCCAGCAGTTACGGGGGACGGCTTAACACTGAAGCTTTCTTT
>TRBD1|15|many|TRBV18|TRBJ2-3
CASSPGTGGTDTQYF
TGTGCCAGCTCACCTGGGACAGGGGGCACAGATACGCAGTATTTT
>-|15|-|TRBV3-1|TRBJ2-7
CASSPVFTNSYEQYF
TGTGCCAGCAGCCCCGTATTCACGAACTCCTACGAGCAGTACTTC
>-|15|-|TRBV5-1|TRBJ2-1
CASSLGMGSYNEQFF
TGCGCCAGCAGCCTGGGGATGGGTTCCTACAATGAGCAGTTCTTC
>-|13|few|TRBV6-1|TRBJ2-1
CASKDTFYNEQFF
TGTGCCAGCAAAGACACTTTCTACAATGAGCAGTTCTTC
>-|12|-|TRBV20-1|TRBJ2-1
CSARPGDNEQFF
TGCAGTGCTAGGCCGGGGGACAATGAGCAGTTCTTC
>-|14|few|TRBV28|TRBJ2-7
CASSFWRSSYEQYF
TGTGCCAGCAGTTTTTGGCGGAGCTCCTACGAGCAGTACTTC
>TRBD1|15|few|TRBV7-2|TRBJ2-7
CASSPGQGGFYEQYF
TGTGCCAGCAGCCCGGGACAGGGGGGGTTCTACGAGCAGTACTTC
>-|18|few|TRBV12-3/TRBV12-4|TRBJ1-5
CASSLEGVVGNVNQPQHF
TGTGCCAGCAGTTTAGAGGGTGTCGTAGGGAATGTCAATCAGCCCCAGCATTTT
>-|11|-|TRBV15|TRBJ2-1
CATSIQNEQFF
TGTGCCACCAGCATACAGAATGAGCAGTTCTTC
>-|14|few|TRBV11-2|TRBJ2-1
CASSPDRPPKEQFF
TGTGCCAGCAGCCCCGACCGTCCTCCGAAAGAGCAGTTCTTC
>-|14|many|TRBV9|TRBJ1-6
CASSVTRRGSPLHF
TGTGCCAGCAGCGTAACCAGGAGAGGTTCACCCCTCCACTTT
>-|16|-|TRBV5-1|TRBJ2-1
CASSLLGGDSYNEQFF
TGCGCCAGCAGCTTGTTGGGGGGAGACTCCTACAATGAGCAGTTCTTC
>TRBD2|17|-|TRBV24-1|TRBJ2-1
CATSDFPPSGGRDEQFF
TGTGCCACCAGTGATTTCCCTCCTAGCGGGGGTCGGGATGAGCAGTTCTTC
>TRBD2|16|few|TRBV20-1|TRBJ2-1
CSAITRGAGQYNEQFF
TGCAGTGCCATCACGCGGGGAGCGGGGCAGTACAATGAGCAGTTCTTC
>-|15|few|TRBV7-2|TRBJ2-6
CASSPVDSGANVLTF
TGTGCCAGCAGCCCAGTAGACTCTGGGGCCAACGTCCTGACTTTC
>-|13|-|TRBV11-2|TRBJ2-7
CASSFLVRYEQYF
TGTGCCAGCAGCTTCTTGGTGCGATACGAGCAGTACTTC
>TRBD2|16|few|TRBV20-1|TRBJ2-2
CSASRWGGSNTGELFF
TGCAGTGCCTCCCGGTGGGGGGGGTCGAACACCGGGGAGCTGTTTTTT
>-|14|-|TRBV20-1|TRBJ2-5
CSARPTGPQETQYF
TGCAGTGCCAGACCAACAGGGCCCCAAGAGACCCAGTACTTC
>TRBD1|17|few|TRBV7-2|TRBJ2-3
CASSLFRTGAGTDTQYF
TGTGCCAGCAGCTTATTTAGGACAGGGGCGGGCACAGATACGCAGTATTTT
>TRBD1|15|many|TRBV5-4|TRBJ2-6
CASSSTGAGANVLTF
TGTGCCAGCAGCTCGACAGGGGCTGGGGCCAACGTCCTGACTTTC
>-|12|-|TRBV12-3/TRBV12-4|TRBJ1-2
CATDTQGYGYTF
TGTGCCACCGATACACAGGGATATGGCTACACCTTC
>-|13|-|TRBV5-6|TRBJ2-7
CASSLLPGYEQYF
TGTGCCAGCAGCTTGCTTCCAGGGTACGAGCAGTACTTC
>-|16|-|TRBV4-3|TRBJ2-3
CASSQDPGRSTDTQYF
TGCGCCAGCAGCCAAGATCCGGGCAGATCCACAGATACGCAGTATTTT
>TRBD1|10|-|TRBV20-1|TRBJ1-1
CSQGGLQAFF
TGCAGTCAGGGGGGTCTGCAGGCTTTCTTT
>TRBD2|17|-|TRBV7-9|TRBJ2-1
CASSFQTSMGSYNEQFF
TGTGCCAGCAGCTTCCAGACTAGCATGGGCTCCTACAATGAGCAGTTCTTC
>TRBD1|15|-|TRBV28|TRBJ1-4
CASSPPGQYGEKLFF
TGTGCCAGCAGTCCCCCGGGACAGTATGGTGAAAAACTGTTTTTT
>TRBD1|19|many|TRBV6-4|TRBJ1-1
CASRQGIGGFLPNRTEAFF
TGTGCCAGCAGACAGGGGATTGGGGGGTTCCTCCCTAATAGGACTGAAGCTTTCTTT
>-|13|-|TRBV20-1|TRBJ2-3
CSARRTSTDTQYF
TGCAGTGCAAGAAGGACAAGCACAGATACGCAGTATTTT
>-|13|-|TRBV6-5|TRBJ1-2
CASSYSYSYGYTF
TGTGCCAGCAGTTACTCCTACAGCTATGGCTACACCTTC
>-|14|-|TRBV3-1|TRBJ1-1
CASSQGRTDTEAFF
TGTGCCAGCAGCCAAGGCCGGACAGACACTGAAGCTTTCTTT
>TRBD1|16|-|TRBV5-1|TRBJ1-1
CASSPRTGKLSTEAFF
TGCGCCAGCAGCCCACGGACAGGGAAGTTGAGCACTGAAGCTTTCTTT
>TRBD2|13|-|TRBV6-5|TRBJ2-3
CASSYTSGDTQYF
TGTGCCAGCAGTTACACTAGCGGAGATACGCAGTATTTT
>TRBD2|18|few|TRBV18|TRBJ2-3
CASSPLFGTSGSTDTQYF
TGCGCCAGCTCACCACTCTTCGGGACTAGCGGGAGCACAGATACGCAGTATTTT
>TRBD2|16|many|TRBV4-1|TRBJ2-1
CASSSLAGGTYNEQFF
TGCGCCAGCAGCTCCCTAGCGGGGGGTACCTACAATGAGCAGTTCTTC
>-|14|few|TRBV29-1|TRBJ1-3
CSVRGRASGNTIYF
TGCAGCGTTAGAGGTCGGGCCTCTGGAAACACCATATATTTT
>-|12|-|TRBV10-2|TRBJ2-1
CASRASYNEQFF
TGCGCCTCCCGGGCCTCCTACAATGAGCAGTTCTTC
>-|12|few|TRBV29-1|TRBJ2-7
CSAVKDPYEQYF
TGCAGCGCTGTAAAGGATCCCTACGAGCAGTACTTC
>-|16|-|TRBV29-1|TRBJ1-2
CSVEPVQGMRHYGYTF
TGCAGCGTTGAGCCAGTACAGGGAATGCGTCACTATGGCTACACCTTC
>-|14|-|TRBV5-1|TRBJ2-2
CASSLMSDTGELFF
TGCGCCAGCAGCTTGATGAGCGACACCGGGGAGCTGTTTTTT
>TRBD1|13|-|TRBV5-4|TRBJ2-7
CASSYAGGYEQYF
TGTGCCAGCAGCTATGCAGGGGGCTACGAGCAGTACTTC
>-|16|-|TRBV6-5|TRBJ1-4
CASSPPEGRMIEKLFF
TGTGCCAGCAGTCCCCCAGAGGGCAGGATGATTGAAAAACTGTTTTTT